The 29 T cell receptor beta chains reported below all come from one sample, sequenced in a study of neurological immune-mediated disorders. The time point here: longitudinal time-point 1 (baseline). TCRdb recomputed calls from the 5' RACE reads with MiXCR, one row per CDR3 protein. The profile shows some 68,000 distinct CDR3 sequences, around 15% of them singletons. The sequenced sample was PBMCs. The source of these receptors is a female donor with HTLV-1-associated myelopathy (HAM/TSP).

This clonotype came up many times. V gene TRBV10-3 combines with J gene TRBJ2-2; TRBD1 agrees at 7 bases. The CDR3 loop spans 15 amino acids. V dropped 10 bases and J dropped 3; count of bases not matched to a gene: 11. The germline gives CDR1 ENHRY, CDR2 SYGVKD. The CDR3: CATTLSGGDTGELFF. Here the CDR3 DNA reads TGTGCCACCACACTTTCAGGGGGAGACACCGGGGAGCTGTTTTTT.

In the case of this clonotype: Sequence at one end of the junction differs from germline and may be a read error. The V gene is TRBV6-6, the J gene TRBJ2-1; 16 bases fit TRBD2. The CDR3 covers 16 residues. CDR1 and CDR2 from the germline V gene are MNHNY and SVGAGI (reference sequence). Written as DNA, the CDR3 is TGTGTCAGCAGTGACACGGGACTAGCGGGGGGGCATGAGCAGTTCTTC. The encoded protein is CVSSDTGLAGGHEQFF.

In its sample, this clonotype was seen many times. The rearrangement uses TRBV7-3 and TRBJ2-2; 10 bases are shared with TRBD1. Per the germline V gene, CDR1 is SGHTA and CDR2 is FQGTGA. The CDR3 is 18 amino acids. V dropped 1 base and J dropped 5; count of bases not matched to a gene: 10. The CDR3 bases are TGTGCCAGCAGCTTAAGAGCCCGACAGGGGGCAAATACCGGGGAGCTGTTTTTT. It codes for CASSLRARQGANTGELFF.

This clonotype has a count of ten or more. The V and J genes are TRBV11-2 and TRBJ2-1; D call uncertain. Germline assignment: CDR1 SGHAT and CDR2 FQNNGV. This CDR3 has 16 amino acids. Trimming took off 0 bases at V and 8 bases at J, with 17 bases between the two ends. CDR3 DNA: TGTGCCAGCAGCTTAGAAACTACCAAGCCGCGCGATGAGCAGTTCTTC. It codes for CASSLETTKPRDEQFF.

This clonotype was seen many times. The J gene is TRBJ2-7, the V gene TRBV4-2; no reliable D call. Germline V CDR1 and CDR2: LGHNA, YNFKEQ. CDR3 length: 14 amino acids. Trimming removed 1 base from V and 3 bases from J, with 10 bases in between. The CDR3 DNA reads as TGTGCCAGCAGCCAAGGTGGGCAAGTCTACGAGCAGTACTTC. Amino acid sequence: CASSQGGQVYEQYF.

This clonotype was observed at least ten times. The rearrangement joins TRBV4-1 to TRBJ2-3; the D is unclear. V was shortened by 0 bases and J by 4 bases, with 5 bases between the two germline ends. Germline V gene sequence: CDR1 MGHRA, CDR2 YSYEKL. This CDR3 is built from 13 residues. For the CDR3, the DNA is TGCGCCAGCAGCCAAGATGTTTCAGATACGCAGTATTTT. Protein: CASSQDVSDTQYF.

This clonotype occurred many times. V usage is TRBV28 and J usage is TRBJ1-1; D perhaps matches TRBD1 (6 bases). The germline V gene has CDR1 MDHEN and CDR2 SYDVKM. Deletions cut 6 bases from V and 3 bases from J, with 17 bases between. The CDR3 has 15 residues. CDR3 sequence reads: CASSRPTGVYTEAFF. For the CDR3, the DNA is TGTGCCAGCAGCCGCCCGACAGGTGTGTACACTGAAGCTTTCTTT.

This clonotype was seen at least ten times. The chain has TRBV12-3 or TRBV12-4 and TRBJ2-1; 10 bases map to TRBD2. The CDR3 totals 13 residues. After removal of 3 bases from V and 15 bases from J, the junction contained 8 bases not matched to a gene. CDR3 sequence (DNA): TGTGCCAGCAGTTTCCTAGCGGGGGACACGCTGTTCTTC. Its translation is CASSFLAGDTLFF.

This clonotype was detected ten times or more. DNA of the CDR3: TGTGCCAGCAACGTACAGGGAACAGATACGCAGTATTTT. This translates into CASNVQGTDTQYF. This rearrangement joins TRBV28 to TRBJ2-3, with a possible D match to TRBD1 (6 bases). V was shortened by 7 bases and J by 3 bases, with 11 bases between the two germline ends. Germline V gene data show CDR1 as MDHEN and CDR2 as SYDVKM. The CDR3 has 13 residues. Drawing the rest from reference TRBV28 and TRBJ2-3, the complete variable domain is DVKVTQSSRYLVKRTGEKVFLECVQDMDHENMFWYRQDPGLGLRLIYFSYDVKMKEKGDIPEGYSVSREKKERFSLILESASTNQTSMYLCASNVQGTDTQYFGPGTRLTVL.

The table lists this clonotype with many counts. The gene calls are TRBV25-1 and TRBJ2-3, with D perhaps TRBD2 (5 bases). The CDR3 consists of 14 residues. With 10 bases removed from V and 2 bases from J, the gap between germline ends came to 16 bases. The V gene's germline CDR1 is MGHDK and CDR2 SYGVNS. CDR3 nucleotide sequence: TGTGCCACTCGACCGGGATACTACACAGATACGCAGTATTTT. Its translation is CATRPGYYTDTQYF.

This clonotype was counted many times. The chain uses TRBV27 and TRBJ2-4, with TRBD2 matching over 7 bases. This CDR3 region has 17 residues. Trimming cost V 2 bases and J 5 bases; bases outside gene matches: 12. Germline CDR1 is MNHEY and CDR2 is SMNVEV (reference sequence). The chain's CDR3 is CASSLGGGRGAQNIQYF. The CDR3 coding sequence is TGTGCCAGCAGTTTAGGGGGGGGGAGGGGCGCGCAAAACATTCAGTACTTC.

In this sample, this clonotype turned up many times. The chain uses TRBV5-1 and TRBJ2-5; 7 bases agree with TRBD1. J gave up 5 bases and V 4 bases, and 11 bases lay outside the gene matches. There are 15 residues in the CDR3. The germline gives CDR1 SGHRS, CDR2 YFSETQ. CDR3 protein: CASSPGQVTWETQYF. The CDR3 DNA follows: TGCGCCAGCAGCCCAGGACAGGTCACTTGGGAGACCCAGTACTTC.

This sequence joins TRBV5-5 and TRBJ1-5; D is unclear. With 4 bases removed from V and 3 bases from J, the gap between germline ends came to 8 bases. Germline CDR1 is SGHKS and CDR2 is YYEKEE (reference sequence). The CDR3 contains 13 residues. The CDR3 reads CASSGGANQPQHF. The CDR3 bases are TGTGCCAGCAGCGGTGGAGCCAATCAGCCCCAGCATTTT.

This clonotype was observed a few times. The genes are TRBV7-2 and TRBJ2-3, with TRBD2 identical over 13 bases. Unmatched junction bases numbered 9, after V lost 5 bases and J lost 4 bases. Germline V gene sequence: CDR1 SGHTA, CDR2 FQGNSA. The CDR3 totals 17 residues. The CDR3 region has the DNA TGTGCCAGCAGCCCCCGGCGGACTAGCGGGGGTTCAGATACGCAGTATTTT. Its translation: CASSPRRTSGGSDTQYF.

This clonotype has at least ten counts. The DNA for the CDR3 is TGCGCCAGCAGCCACCTGGACAGGGCAGTGGTCGAGCAGTACTTC. Its protein is CASSHLDRAVVEQYF. The chain joins TRBV4-1 to TRBJ2-7, with 8 positions matching TRBD1. V shed 3 bases, J shed 6 bases, and the junction held 10 bases outside the gene matches. Germline V gene lookup returns CDR1 MGHRA and CDR2 YSYEKL. The CDR3 is made up of 15 amino acids.

This clonotype was counted many times. The rearrangement joins TRBV5-6 to TRBJ2-7; D is undetermined. The V gene's germline CDR1 is SGHDT and CDR2 YYEEEE. CDR3 length: 13 residues. The V and J ends lost 0 bases and 3 bases respectively, with 7 bases between them. Here the CDR3 reads CASSLASGYEQYF. CDR3 in DNA: TGTGCCAGCAGCTTGGCTTCGGGCTACGAGCAGTACTTC.

A single count supports this clonotype. The DNA of the CDR3 is TGCGCCAGCAGCACTGACAGGGGGCGGCCAGATACGCAGTATTTT. This encodes CASSTDRGRPDTQYF. The rearrangement links TRBV5-1 to TRBJ2-3; TRBD1 agrees at 10 bases. The CDR3 contains 15 residues. J was trimmed by 4 bases and V by 4 bases; bases with no gene match: 6. Germline lookup yields CDR1 SGHRS and CDR2 YFSETQ.

This clonotype came up many times. The V call is TRBV10-2, the J call TRBJ2-7, with 14 bases fitting TRBD2. CDR1 is WSHSY, CDR2 SAAADI, per germline. V lost 10 bases and J lost 6; bases outside the gene matches: 14. The CDR3 totals 16 residues. In nucleotides, the CDR3 is TGCGCCATCCAAGGACTAGCGGGGGGTTTAGGATCCGAGCAGTACTTC. Protein product: CAIQGLAGGLGSEQYF.

This clonotype was recorded many times. This chain joins TRBV7-9 and TRBJ1-3, with no clear D. The CDR3 runs 14 residues. CDR1 and CDR2 from the germline V gene are SEHNR and FQNEAQ (reference sequence). Trimming removed 1 base from V and 3 bases from J, with 7 bases in between. The CDR3 coding sequence is TGTGCCAGCAGCTTAGGAGCTTTTGGAAACACCATATATTTT. Translated: CASSLGAFGNTIYF.

At least ten counts were recorded for this clonotype. The chain has TRBV28 and TRBJ2-1; 16 bases map to TRBD2. This CDR3 is built from 18 residues. Germline trimming cut 4 bases from V and 7 bases from J; bases unmatched to any gene: 10. Per the germline V gene, CDR1 is MDHEN and CDR2 is SYDVKM. The CDR3 region is CASSSAGTSGGAANEQFF. CDR3 in DNA: TGTGCCAGCAGTTCAGCCGGGACTAGCGGGGGGGCCGCAAATGAGCAGTTCTTC.

This clonotype was recorded at least ten times. The chain is built from TRBV20-1 and TRBJ2-3, with TRBD2 matching 11 bases. The CDR3 loop spans 15 amino acids. The J segment lost 1 base and the V segment lost 1 base, leaving 1 base of the junction unmatched. The germline CDR1 and CDR2 sequences are DFQATT and SNEGSKA (reference sequence). The CDR3 DNA follows: TGCAGTGCTAGAGTACTAGCGGGGGGCACAGATACGCAGTATTTT. It codes for CSARVLAGGTDTQYF.

This clonotype has ten or more counts. This rearrangement joins TRBV15 to TRBJ1-1; D is perhaps TRBD1 (5 bases). Trimming pared 5 bases from V and 2 bases from J, leaving 15 bases between. The CDR3 covers 15 residues. In germline, CDR1 is LNHNV, CDR2 YYDKDF (reference sequence). CDR3 loop: CATSPPPGENTEAFF. The CDR3 DNA reads TGTGCCACCAGCCCCCCTCCGGGGGAAAACACTGAAGCTTTCTTT.

This clonotype is termed medium-sized (0.01 to 0.1%). A junction end diverges from the germline sequence, so it may reflect a read error. The gene calls are TRBV15 and TRBJ2-7, with 7 bases lining up with TRBD1. Germline CDR1 reads LNHNV; CDR2 reads YYDKDF (reference sequence). The CDR3 sequence is 15 residues long. CDR3 region: CATSREAGGGVEQYF. CDR3 nucleotide sequence: TGTGCTACCAGCAGAGAGGCAGGGGGTGGGGTCGAGCAGTACTTC. The whole variable domain, filled in from reference TRBV15 and TRBJ2-7, reads DAMVIQNPRYQVTQFGKPVTLSCSQTLNHNVMYWYQQKSSQAPKLLFHYYDKDFNNEADTPDNFQSRRPNTSFCFLDIRSPGLGDTAMYLCATSREAGGGVEQYFGPGTRLTVT.

This clonotype appeared many times. J is TRBJ2-1 and V is TRBV5-6, with TRBD2 matching over 8 bases. The CDR3 runs 17 residues. Germline CDR1 SGHDT, CDR2 YYEEEE. The V gene end was trimmed by 3 bases and the J gene end by 0 bases; junction bases not matched to a gene: 8. CDR3 DNA: TGTGCCAGCAGCTGGGGTAGCGGGGTGAGCTCCTACAATGAGCAGTTCTTC. Translated, it gives CASSWGSGVSSYNEQFF.

About this clonotype itself: Possible read error: a much larger clone is one base away. The rearrangement links TRBV29-1 to TRBJ2-3; TRBD1 matches at 8 bases. The CDR3 has 13 amino acids. The ends lost 6 bases at V and 5 bases at J; junction bases unmatched: 7. CDR1 is SQVTM and CDR2 is ANQGSEA in the germline V gene. This CDR3 is CSVSDRVVDTQYF. The CDR3 DNA reads TGCAGCGTATCGGACAGGGTAGTAGATACGCAGTATTTT.

This clonotype was counted many times. The CDR3 coding sequence is TGTGCCAGCAGCCCACTGGGTAGTACGCAGTATTTT. It specifies CASSPLGSTQYF. The chain combines TRBV11-2 with TRBJ2-3; D is undetermined. With 5 bases removed from V and 8 bases from J, the gap between germline ends came to 11 bases. Looked up from germline, CDR1 is SGHAT and CDR2 is FQNNGV. CDR3 size: 12 residues.

This clonotype was observed at least ten times. The rearrangement joins TRBV4-1 to TRBJ2-7, with 8 bases matching TRBD1. V shed 5 bases, J shed 0 bases, and the junction held 9 bases outside the gene matches. Germline assignment: CDR1 MGHRA and CDR2 YSYEKL. The CDR3 sequence is 16 residues long. CDR3 DNA: TGCGCCAGCAGCAGAACTACAGGGGGACTCTCCTACGAGCAGTACTTC. Residues: CASSRTTGGLSYEQYF.

In this sample, this clonotype turned up many times. The chain recombines TRBV9 with TRBJ2-1, with D possibly TRBD2 on 5 matching bases. The germline CDR1 and CDR2 sequences are SGDLS and YYNGEE. This CDR3 spans 15 amino acids. V was cut by 3 bases and J by 0 bases, with 10 bases left in between. The DNA for the CDR3 is TGTGCCAGCAGCGCCCTAGCCATCTCCTACAATGAGCAGTTCTTC. It translates to CASSALAISYNEQFF.

V usage is TRBV7-3 and J usage is TRBJ2-1; D gene unclear. CDR3 length: 16 residues. Trimming cost V 1 base and J 0 bases, with 10 bases left between them. Per germline, CDR1 SGHTA and CDR2 FQGTGA. CDR3 DNA: TGTGCCAGCAGCTTAAATGGCGGCAGCTCCTACAATGAGCAGTTCTTC. This translates into CASSLNGGSSYNEQFF.